The present T cell receptor (beta chain) was sequenced within a study of chemoradiotherapy in HPV16-positive cancers. Repertoires were sampled repeatedly during chemoradiotherapy. Germline V CDR1 and CDR2: MGHDK, SYGVNS. The ends lost 2 bases at V and 3 bases at J; junction bases unmatched: 5. The CDR3 extends over 15 amino acids. Findings and limits, study-wide: HPV-responsive T-cell expansion during chemoradiotherapy was linked to improved recurrence-free survival in HPV16-positive patients.

Using immunoSEQ multiplex PCR, the repertoire was profiled, and TCRdb retains in-frame clones only, with some absent. Seen here are under 10,000 clones, 85% to 90% observed once, and the top ten hold around 3.8%. With regard to this clone: The antigen is not known.

The specimen was blood, collected from a patient who underwent chemoradiotherapy. The sequence was obtained from a human donor with HPV-associated anogenital cancer. V is TRBV25-1 and J is TRBJ2-7, with TRBD2 matching over 9 bases. The CDR3 region has the DNA TGTGCCAGCAGTGAAGGGCTAGCGGGAATCTACGAGCAGTACTTC. Translating it yields CASSEGLAGIYEQYF.